This T cell receptor beta chain came from a study of CD4 T cells in relation to SARS-CoV-2 and coronaviruses. The CDR3 covers 12 residues. The germline V gene has CDR1 MNHEY and CDR2 SVGEGT. V lost 4 bases, J lost 13 bases, and 13 bases lay in between. Concerning this clone: What it binds is unknown.

Regarding the study as a whole: No crossreactivity against non-spike viral proteins was tested here.

Naive and memory CD4+ T cells came from enriched cryopreserved PBMCs. Measured with immunoSEQ multiplex PCR; TCRdb has only the in-frame clones, and not every one. The data contain about 31,000 clones, more than 75% of them seen just once; the ten biggest clones take up 3.4%. The chain combines TRBV6-2 or TRBV6-3 with TRBJ2-2; D not resolved. The sequence derives from an adult with COVID-19. Sequencing was done on a sample of memory CD4+ T cells from PBMCs, cultured in vitro. The CDR3 protein is CASSFQWSGLFF. In nucleotides, the CDR3 is TGTGCCAGCAGTTTCCAGTGGTCAGGGCTGTTTTTT.